The 16 T cell receptor beta chains below were found in one sample sequenced in a study of blood T cell repertoires in COVID-19. Data came from immunoSEQ multiplex PCR; TCRdb stores just in-frame clones and leaves some out. The sample lists 110,000 to 150,000 clones, approximately 85% occurring once. What was sequenced was peripheral blood. These TCRs come from a woman older than 75 with acute or convalescent COVID-19.

The rearrangement links TRBV27 to TRBJ1-1; 10 bases align to TRBD1. V was clipped by 6 bases and J by 5 bases; unmatched bases: 15. The CDR3 extends over 17 amino acids. CDR1 and CDR2 from the germline V gene are MNHEY and SMNVEV (reference sequence). CDR3 region: CASRPGQGDWVGTEAFF. Here the CDR3 DNA reads TGTGCCAGCAGGCCTGGACAGGGGGATTGGGTGGGGACTGAAGCTTTCTTT.

CDR3 coding DNA: TGTGCCAGCAGCTTGGGACAGGTATATAGTGAAAAACTGTTTTTT. It encodes CASSLGQVYSEKLFF. The chain employs TRBV5-5 and TRBJ1-4, with a possible D match to TRBD1 (6 bases). The CDR3 runs 15 residues. CDR1 and CDR2 (germline): SGHKS, YYEKEE (reference sequence). Between the trimmed V and J ends, which lost 0 bases and 7 bases, there was a span of 13 bases.

The chain carries TRBV7-2 and TRBJ1-5; D not certain. V lost 5 bases and J 6 bases, leaving 17 bases between the germline ends. Per the germline V gene, CDR1 is SGHTA and CDR2 is FQGNSA. The CDR3 consists of 15 residues. The DNA of the CDR3 is TGTGCCAGCAGCAGCACCGTGCATCTGGTTCAGCCCCAGCATTTT. Translating it yields CASSSTVHLVQPQHF.

The chain uses TRBV6-5 and TRBJ2-2; D is possibly TRBD1 (6 bases). Trimming cost V 6 bases and J 7 bases, with 12 bases left between them. The CDR3 is made up of 13 amino acids. Germline V lookup: CDR1 MNHEY, CDR2 SVGAGI. CDR3 nucleotides: TGTGCCAGCAGCCTCAACAGGGTCGGGGAGCTGTTTTTT. Translating it yields CASSLNRVGELFF.

This clone was detected once. The rearrangement uses TRBV5-4 and TRBJ2-1; 9 bases match TRBD2. The CDR3 is 16 residues long. Germline-derived CDR1 and CDR2 are SGHNT and YYREEE (reference sequence). Trimming removed 4 bases from V and 7 bases from J; junction bases left unmatched: 12. The CDR3 here is CASSVRRGLARNEQFF. DNA of the CDR3: TGTGCCAGCAGCGTCCGTAGGGGACTAGCTCGGAATGAGCAGTTCTTC.

This clone has only a few counts. The CDR3, as DNA: TGTGCCAGCAGCCCACAACCATCTTACGAGCAGTACTTC. Its translation is CASSPQPSYEQYF. V is TRBV14 and J is TRBJ2-7, with D unclear. CDR1 and CDR2 (germline): SGHDN, FVKESK. Trimming removed 4 bases at V and 4 bases at J, with 11 bases between. This CDR3 has 13 amino acids.

The chain links TRBV7-9 to TRBJ1-2; no clear D. This CDR3 spans 15 amino acids. Per germline, CDR1 SEHNR and CDR2 FQNEAQ (reference sequence). Trimming took 1 base from V and 4 from J, leaving 13 bases between them. CDR3 DNA: TGTGCCAGCAGCTTAGAGTCAGTCCCTGTCTATGGCTACACCTTC. Protein sequence: CASSLESVPVYGYTF.

The chain uses TRBV20-1 and TRBJ2-5; 14 bases map to TRBD2. V was pared by 3 bases and J by 2 bases, with 8 bases of the junction left unmatched. This CDR3 comprises 17 residues. Germline values: CDR1 DFQATT, CDR2 SNEGSKA (reference sequence). This CDR3 reads CSASGGLAGVGQETQYF. For the CDR3, the DNA is TGCAGTGCTAGTGGGGGACTAGCGGGAGTCGGGCAAGAGACCCAGTACTTC.

This chain links TRBV7-9 with TRBJ1-2; TRBD1 aligns across 7 bases. Per the germline V gene, CDR1 is SEHNR and CDR2 is FQNEAQ (reference sequence). Losses at the gene ends were 6 bases for V and 7 bases for J; bases not matched to a gene: 8. The CDR3 runs 13 residues. CDR3 protein: CASSRQGTGGYTF. The CDR3 DNA reads TGTGCCAGCAGTCGACAGGGTACAGGTGGCTACACCTTC.

The chain links TRBV5-6 to TRBJ1-6, with D hard to call. The V end lost 4 bases, the J end lost 10 bases, and 15 bases lay between the germline ends. CDR1 and CDR2 (germline): SGHDT, YYEEEE. The CDR3 runs 14 residues. CDR3 bases: TGTGCCAGCAGCCCCCGCGGGGTAGGGTCACCCCTCCACTTT. This translates into CASSPRGVGSPLHF.

This chain joins TRBV28 and TRBJ2-1, with 13 bases aligning to TRBD2. CDR1 and CDR2 from the germline V gene are MDHEN and SYDVKM. J lost 7 bases, V lost 6 bases, and 9 bases had no gene match. The CDR3 is 16 amino acids. CDR3 sequence: CASSGTSGIPTNEQFF. CDR3 nucleotides: TGTGCCAGCAGCGGGACTAGCGGGATTCCGACAAATGAGCAGTTCTTC.

J is TRBJ1-4 and V is TRBV28; 9 positions match TRBD1. V dropped 6 bases and J dropped 8; count of bases not matched to a gene: 7. CDR3 length: 14 amino acids. Germline V gene data show CDR1 as MDHEN and CDR2 as SYDVKM. The CDR3 protein is CASRSGTGWEKLFF. CDR3 DNA sequence: TGTGCCAGCAGATCGGGGACAGGGTGGGAAAAACTGTTTTTT.

The table lists this clone with a few counts. The CDR3 region is CASSRGSEAFF. DNA for the CDR3: TGTGCCAGCAGCCGGGGATCTGAAGCTTTCTTT. V gene TRBV27 combines with J gene TRBJ1-1; D gene uncertain. Trimming took off 6 bases at V and 6 bases at J, with 8 bases between the two ends. CDR1 is MNHEY and CDR2 is SMNVEV in the germline V gene (reference sequence). CDR3 length: 11 residues.

The V and J genes are TRBV7-9 and TRBJ2-2; TRBD1 matches 7 bases. Looked up from germline, CDR1 is SEHNR and CDR2 is FQNEAQ (reference sequence). V lost 5 bases and J lost 7; bases outside the gene matches: 10. The CDR3 covers 15 residues. CDR3 loop: CASSKTTGRGGELFF. Here the CDR3 DNA reads TGTGCCAGCAGCAAAACGACAGGGCGAGGCGGGGAGCTGTTTTTT.

This clone was seen only once. The chain carries TRBV28 and TRBJ1-5; 8 bases line up with TRBD1. Trimming cost V 6 bases and J 0 bases; bases outside gene matches: 28. Germline lookup yields CDR1 MDHEN and CDR2 SYDVKM. CDR3 length: 23 amino acids. Here the CDR3 DNA reads TGTGCCAGCAGCCGATTTTCGTGGAAATCCGGGGACAGGACTCGGGATAGCAATCAGCCCCAGCATTTT. This gives the protein CASSRFSWKSGDRTRDSNQPQHF.

This chain joins TRBV7-8 and TRBJ1-1, with D unclear. This CDR3 region has 14 residues. Germline CDR1 reads SGHVS; CDR2 reads FQNEAQ. Trimming took off 8 bases at V and 4 bases at J, with 17 bases between the two ends. CDR3 in DNA: TGTGCCAGCGCCTGGACGAGGGTAGGCACTGAAGCTTTCTTT. Amino acids: CASAWTRVGTEAFF. The whole variable domain, filled in from reference TRBV7-8 and TRBJ1-1, reads GAGVSQSPRYKVAKRGQDVALRCDPISGHVSLFWYQQALGQGPEFLTYFQNEAQLDKSGLPSDRFFAERPEGSVSTLKIQRTQQEDSAVYLCASAWTRVGTEAFFGQGTRLTVV.